The TCR beta chain under discussion was sequenced for a study of blood T cell repertoires in COVID-19 (dated by TCRdb to the early 2020s). Regarding the complete study: Collaborator samples came from the United States, Italy and Spain and covered acute and convalescent phases of COVID-19. Subjects who had been exposed to COVID-19, were actively infected with it, or had recovered from it provided the deeply sampled blood TCRbeta repertoires that made up the dataset. The sample metadata nearly always contained a de-identified subject ID, COVID-19 status, age in years and sex. The repertoires were released in a freely available public database intended as a resource for research on the immune response to SARS-CoV-2. Where HLA class I and class II types were available, the types were taken from metadata supplied by the sample provider, not from assay-based typing. The samples were drawn from two sources: the first 160 participants of the ongoing ImmuneRACE study, and 1,254 subjects contributed by 6 global collaborators. The material from the prospective study consisted of cDNA or gDNA derived from T cells, B-cell-depleted T cells, or PBMCs.

As encoded in the germline V gene (reference sequence), CDR1 is SEHNR while CDR2 is FQNEAQ. The CDR3 numbers 16 residues from cysteine through phenylalanine. Of all the DNA, just the CDR3 is kept, 48 bases in frame from base 1. V and J lose 2 bases and 14 bases, and a span of 25 bases separates them. Findings and caveats that apply to the study as a whole: Clinical and demographic metadata were provided uncurated, with the amount varying by source and participant.

Collaborating institutions collected whole blood in K2EDTA tubes following their own protocols. For TCRbeta analysis, collaborator samples were shipped as frozen whole blood, as isolated PBMCs, or as DNA extracted from either sample type. This clone has a handful of counts. The target of this receptor is not known. No much larger clone exists at a distance of one base, and base qualities are not known. TCRbeta CDR3 regions were amplified from genomic DNA by means of the immunoSEQ Assay, a bias-controlled multiplex PCR. The study's processing was this. Within the assay, amplification of reference gene primers was used to estimate how many nucleated cells each sample contained. To quantify the absolute abundance of each unique TCRbeta CDR3 rearrangement, sequence reads were collapsed and filtered. Productive Simpson clonality was computed per sample as the square root of Simpson's diversity index over productive rearrangements. TCRdb retrieved this table from immuneACCESS and kept in-frame rearrangements only. Not all clones are present; in checked studies, unresolved V genes account for under half, and no reason is known for the remainder. V and J calls and clone size come straight from that table; D and trimming were deduced from the DNA. This sample is represented by under 80,000 clones; more than 90% of them were singletons. In total, the top ten clones hold over 5.5% of the sample.

The sequence links TRBV7-9 to TRBJ2-1; a weak D assignment points to TRBD2 (6 bases agree). The sample was peripheral blood. This TCR was sampled from a human donor in a cohort sampled during active COVID-19. CDR3 protein: CASSLRSGALKKPEFF. DNA sequence: TGTGCCAGCAGCTTAAGGTCGGGAGCACTAAAAAAACCGGAGTTCTTC. Outside the CDR3, residues come from the reference TRBV7-9 and TRBJ2-1 proteins, so the full variable domain is: DTGVSQNPRHKITKRGQNVTFRCDPISEHNRLYWYRQTLGQGPEFLTYFQNEAQLEKSRLLSDRFSAERPKGSFSTLEIQRTEQGDSAMYLCASSLRSGALKKPEFFGPGTRLTVL.